Reported below is one T cell receptor (beta chain). The data derive from a study of blood T cell repertoires in COVID-19. The method was immunoSEQ multiplex PCR; TCRdb's version includes in-frame clones alone and lacks a portion of them. Here the sample spans 150,000 to 200,000 clones, 85% to 90% being singletons. CDR3 size: 15 residues. CDR1 SEHNR and CDR2 FQNEAQ come from the germline V gene (reference sequence). V lost 2 bases, J lost 4 bases, and 7 bases stayed unmatched. The specimen sequenced was peripheral blood. The gene calls are TRBV7-9 and TRBJ1-2, with 7 nucleotides matching TRBD1. The receptor comes from a man younger than 30 with acute or convalescent COVID-19. CDR3 DNA sequence: TGTGCCAGCAGCTTAAGGTCGGACAGGATCTATGGCTACACCTTC. Translated: CASSLRSDRIYGYTF.